This T cell receptor (beta chain) originates from a study of blood T cells in healthy people across ages. This clonotype turned up a few times. The antigen is not known. Per sample, no less than 6 micrograms of total RNA were extracted. Sample-barcoded 5' priming and a J-beta primer mix drove a second PCR of roughly 7 to 11 cycles. Researchers report that each sample yielded at least 2.5 million CDR3-containing paired-end reads. Each CDR3 protein gets one entry after TCRdb re-called the 5' RACE reads with MiXCR. Of about 1.8 million distinct CDR3 sequences listed, roughly 50% are singletons. Findings and limits, study-wide: Estimates of total diversity, which came from one million sequenced T cells, were considered to be underestimates.

This CDR3 comprises 14 residues. CDR1 and CDR2 from the germline V gene are DFQATT and SNEGSKA (reference sequence). Sequencing used blood. This chain uses TRBV20-1 with TRBJ2-4; the match to TRBD1 covers 10 bases. The J call is doubtful: the DNA matches TRBJ2-7 better. This clonotype was obtained from a woman between 40 and 50 years old in good health. For the CDR3, the DNA is TGCAGTGCTAGAGATCGGGACAGGGGTGGCGAGCAGTACTTC. Its protein is CSARDRDRGGEQYF.